This T cell receptor beta chain was sequenced for a study of ipilimumab plus nivolumab after autologous stem cell transplantation (TCRdb year 2021). Study-level background: A median of about 5 ipilimumab doses and 7 or 8 nivolumab doses was received by trial patients. The trial enrolled patients with high-risk diffuse large B cell lymphoma, mature T cell lymphoma, or multiple myeloma undergoing autologous transplant. Thirty-five patients made up the trial's intent-to-treat population. Included in the myeloma cohort were high-risk transplant-naive patients as well as patients relapsing within 3 years of a first autologous transplant. Overall results and qualifications from the work: The authors concluded that, as post-transplant consolidation, combined checkpoint inhibition appeared tolerable. The authors stated that profiles of the T cell receptor repertoire, regulatory T cell phenotype and gut microbiota provided a biologic rationale for studying this approach further.

Checkpoint therapy began 14 to 28 days after autologous transplant, with ipilimumab given at 1 mg/kg intravenously on day 1 of selected weeks. The nivolumab dose was 3 mg/kg intravenously, delivered on day 1 of weeks 1, 4, 7, 10, and every two weeks through week 26. This Phase Ib clinical trial tested ipilimumab plus nivolumab, a combined checkpoint inhibition, as consolidation after autologous stem cell transplantation. The library was produced with the immunoSEQ multiplex PCR assay. Entries here come from immuneACCESS through TCRdb and include only in-frame sequences with V and J called. Some clones fail to appear in such tables; in the studies checked, an unresolved V gene covers under half of the shortfall, and the cause of the remainder is unknown. This sample holds about 40,000 clones; 80% to 95% were observed only once. The leading ten clones occupy roughly 0.87% of the sample. Concerning this clone: There is no known antigen for this receptor. The input lacks base qualities; no much larger clone sits a single base away.

Inclusive of the bounding cysteine and phenylalanine, the CDR3 is 16 residues long. Here the CDR3 DNA is all that survives: 48 bases in frame from base 1. CDR1 and CDR2, per the germline V gene, are MDHEN and SYDVKM. V and J are truncated by 3 bases and 3 bases respectively, leaving an intervening sequence of 15 bases. Recombination joined TRBV28 with TRBJ2-4, with TRBD1 tentatively as D gene (6 bases match). This sample comprised PBMCs, obtained in a trial of ipilimumab plus nivolumab as post-transplant consolidation. This receptor was taken from a male donor with multiple myeloma. For the CDR3, the sequence is CASSFSRGSGKNIQYF. The DNA sequence is as follows: TGTGCCAGCAGTTTTAGTAGGGGGAGCGGCAAAAACATTCAGTACTTC.